This is a list of T cell receptor beta chains from one sample in a study of spatial heterogeneity in lung cancer. MiXCR was run by TCRdb on the 5' RACE reads, yielding one entry per CDR3 protein. Altogether about 36,000 distinct CDR3 sequences are present, roughly 6.5% being singletons, with the ten largest covering over 25%. Sequenced material: PBMCs, taken at surgery. These receptors were obtained from a female donor with early-stage non-small cell lung cancer. Each CDR3 is given with its conserved first and last residue. A D gene is named only where the DNA matches it firmly. Clone size is given for some rows only: seen once, a few or many times, or a class if the clone is expanded.

j_call | cdr3_length | clone_size | d_call | v_call | cdr3_nt | cdr3_aa
TRBJ1-5 | 15 | . | . | TRBV5-3 | TGTGCCAGAAGCTGTACATTCTATAGCAATCAGCCCCAGCATTTT | CARSCTFYSNQPQHF
TRBJ2-3 | 16 | many | TRBD1 | TRBV6-1 | TGTGCCAGCAGTTACCTTGGACAGGGGGAAACAGATACGCAGTATTTT | CASSYLGQGETDTQYF
TRBJ2-3 | 15 | many | . | TRBV13 | TGTGCCAGCAGCCGTGGACCCAACGGCCCAGATACGCAGTATTTT | CASSRGPNGPDTQYF
TRBJ1-2 | 13 | many | . | TRBV20-1 | TGCAGTGCTAGTGGGGGTGAGGTATATGGCTACACCTTC | CSASGGEVYGYTF
TRBJ1-2 | 14 | few | . | TRBV6-1 | TGTGCCAGCAGTGAATCCGCACAGGACTATGGCTACACCTTC | CASSESAQDYGYTF
TRBJ2-5 | 15 | few | TRBD2 | TRBV6-1 | TGTGCCTCTTGCTGGGACTATGGTATTCAAGAGACCCAGTACTTC | CASCWDYGIQETQYF
TRBJ2-1 | 14 | few | . | TRBV15 | TGTGCCACCAGCGGGAGTGGGAGTGGTAATGAGCAGTTCTTC | CATSGSGSGNEQFF
TRBJ2-5 | 14 | . | TRBD2 | TRBV11-2 | TGTGCCAGCAGCCACGGGGGGGGTCAAGAGACCCAGTACTTC | CASSHGGGQETQYF
TRBJ2-1 | 15 | many | . | TRBV5-4 | TGTGCCAGCAGCTTGGATCAGGGCTCGTACAATGAGCAGTTCTTC | CASSLDQGSYNEQFF
TRBJ1-6 | 14 | . | . | TRBV6-6 | TGTGCCAGCAGTTACTCGGGACCGCCGGAACCCCTCCACTTT | CASSYSGPPEPLHF
TRBJ2-7 | 13 | many | . | TRBV6-1 | TGTGCCAGCAGTGAAGGTTATCTACGAGGGCAGTACTTC | CASSEGYLRGQYF
TRBJ2-5 | 14 | many | . | TRBV19 | TGTGCCAGTAGTATCTCAGGAGTCCAAGAGACCCAGTACTTC | CASSISGVQETQYF
TRBJ2-1 | 16 | many | . | TRBV7-2 | TGTGCCAGCAGCTTAGGTTCGGCAAGCTCCTACAATGAGCAGTTCTTC | CASSLGSASSYNEQFF
TRBJ1-1 | 13 | . | . | TRBV20-1 | TGCAGTGCTTTTCAGGGGAGGGAGGCTGAAGCTTTCTTT | CSAFQGREAEAFF
TRBJ2-7 | 14 | many | . | TRBV7-2 | TGTGCCAGCAGCTTAGGATTCGAATCCTACGAGCAGTACTTC | CASSLGFESYEQYF
TRBJ2-5 | 16 | many | . | TRBV5-1 | TGCGCCAGCAGCCGGGGCACGCGAGGGGTTGAAGAGACCCAGTACTTC | CASSRGTRGVEETQYF
TRBJ2-1 | 13 | many | . | TRBV7-2 | TGTGCCAGCAGCTTACCCTCTCGGGGTGAGCAGTTCTTC | CASSLPSRGEQFF
TRBJ1-2 | 13 | many | . | TRBV6-1 | TGTGCCAGCTGTGTGTTTGAGGGCTATGGCTACACCTTC | CASCVFEGYGYTF
TRBJ2-1 | 14 | many | TRBD1 | TRBV25-1 | TGTGCCAGCAGTGAGGGACAGGGTCCCAATGAGCAGTTCTTC | CASSEGQGPNEQFF
TRBJ2-3 | 14 | few | . | TRBV6-5 | TGTGCCAGCAGTCCCGGGGGTAGCACAGATACGCAGTATTTT | CASSPGGSTDTQYF
TRBJ1-6 | 14 | few | TRBD1 | TRBV2 | TGTGCCAGCAGGGACGGACAGGGATCCTCACCCCTCCACTTT | CASRDGQGSSPLHF
TRBJ2-1 | 17 | . | TRBD1 | TRBV4-2 | TGTGCCAGCAGCCCAGCCCCCAACAGGGGGATATACAATGAGCAGTTCTTC | CASSPAPNRGIYNEQFF
TRBJ2-1 | 12 | few | . | TRBV6-1 | TGTGCCAGCAGCCCAGATTACAATGAGCAGTTCTTC | CASSPDYNEQFF
TRBJ1-1 | 16 | many | . | TRBV5-5 | TGTGCCAGCAGCTCCTCAGGTAACACGAAGGGCACTGAAGCTTTCTTT | CASSSSGNTKGTEAFF
TRBJ2-7 | 14 | many | TRBD1 | TRBV5-1 | TGCGCCAGCACGGATCAGGGGGCGAAGTACGAGCAGTACTTC | CASTDQGAKYEQYF
TRBJ2-4 | 16 | few | . | TRBV15 | TGTGCCACCAGCAGAGAGATCAGGGGAGCCAAAAACATTCAGTACTTC | CATSREIRGAKNIQYF
TRBJ1-6 | 15 | few | . | TRBV7-2 | TGTGCCAGCAGGATGACGGGCGCCGACAATTCACCCCTCCACTTT | CASRMTGADNSPLHF
TRBJ1-5 | 12 | few | . | TRBV20-1 | TGCAGTGCTAGTTTCAGTAGTCAGCCCCAGCATTTT | CSASFSSQPQHF
TRBJ2-3 | 15 | . | . | TRBV7-7 | TGTGCTAGCAGCACGTCCCTCGGGGGCACAGATACGCAGTATTTT | CASSTSLGGTDTQYF
TRBJ2-2 | 13 | many | . | TRBV24-1 | TGTGCCACCAGTGACTACGGCACCGGGGAGCTGTTTTTT | CATSDYGTGELFF
TRBJ1-5 | 15 | few | . | TRBV7-8 | TGTGCCAGCAGCTTAGAATCGGGTCGCAATCAGCCCCAGCATTTT | CASSLESGRNQPQHF
TRBJ2-1 | 19 | . | TRBD2 | TRBV9 | TGTGCCAGCAGCGGGCAACTAGCGGGAGGCCCCCGCTCCTACAATGAGCAGTTCTTC | CASSGQLAGGPRSYNEQFF
TRBJ1-5 | 14 | many | . | TRBV20-1 | TGCAGTGGGAAAGGTGGGGGGGGCAATCAGCCCCAGCATTTT | CSGKGGGGNQPQHF
TRBJ2-5 | 13 | . | TRBD2 | TRBV19 | TGTGCCAGTAGTCGGGGGGGCAAGGAGACCCAGTACTTC | CASSRGGKETQYF